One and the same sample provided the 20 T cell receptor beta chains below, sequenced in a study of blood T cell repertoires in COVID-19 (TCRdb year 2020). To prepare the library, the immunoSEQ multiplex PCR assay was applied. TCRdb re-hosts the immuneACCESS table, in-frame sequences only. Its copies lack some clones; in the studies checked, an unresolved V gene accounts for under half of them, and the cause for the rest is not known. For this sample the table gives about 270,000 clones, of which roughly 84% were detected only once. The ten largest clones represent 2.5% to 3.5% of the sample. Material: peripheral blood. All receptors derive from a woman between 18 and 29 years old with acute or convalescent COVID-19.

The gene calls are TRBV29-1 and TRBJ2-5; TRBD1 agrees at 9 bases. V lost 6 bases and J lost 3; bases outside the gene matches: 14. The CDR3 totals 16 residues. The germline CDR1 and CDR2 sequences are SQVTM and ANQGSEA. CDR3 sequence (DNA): TGCAGCGTGGGGGGCCCTACAGGGGGCAAGGAAGAGACCCAGTACTTC. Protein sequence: CSVGGPTGGKEETQYF. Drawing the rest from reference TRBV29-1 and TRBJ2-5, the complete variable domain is SAVISQKPSRDICQRGTSLTIQCQVDSQVTMMFWYRQQPGQSLTLIATANQGSEATYESGFVIDKFPISRPNLTFSTLTVSNMSPEDSSIYLCSVGGPTGGKEETQYFGPGTRLLVL.

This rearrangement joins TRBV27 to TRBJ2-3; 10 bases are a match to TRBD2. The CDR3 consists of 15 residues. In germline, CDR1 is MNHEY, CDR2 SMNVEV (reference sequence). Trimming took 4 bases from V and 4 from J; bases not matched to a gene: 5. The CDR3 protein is CASSYLAGVADTQYF. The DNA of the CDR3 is TGTGCCAGCAGTTATCTAGCGGGAGTGGCAGATACGCAGTATTTT.

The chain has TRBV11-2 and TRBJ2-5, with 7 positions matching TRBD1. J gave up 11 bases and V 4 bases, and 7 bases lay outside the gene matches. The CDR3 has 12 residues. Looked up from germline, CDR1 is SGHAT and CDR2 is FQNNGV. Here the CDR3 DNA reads TGTGCCAGCAGCTCCGACAGGGTCCTTCAGTACTTC. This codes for CASSSDRVLQYF.

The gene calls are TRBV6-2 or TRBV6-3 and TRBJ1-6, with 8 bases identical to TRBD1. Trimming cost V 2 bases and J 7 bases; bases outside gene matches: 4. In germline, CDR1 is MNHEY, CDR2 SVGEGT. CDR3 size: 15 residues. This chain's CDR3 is CASSYNRDRNSPLHF. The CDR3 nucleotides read TGTGCCAGCAGTTACAATCGGGACAGGAATTCACCCCTCCACTTT.

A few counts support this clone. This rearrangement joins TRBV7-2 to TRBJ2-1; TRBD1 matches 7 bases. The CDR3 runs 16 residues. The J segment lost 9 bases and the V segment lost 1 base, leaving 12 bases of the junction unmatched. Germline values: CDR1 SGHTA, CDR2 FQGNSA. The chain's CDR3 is CASSLVYTRQGSEQFF. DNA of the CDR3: TGTGCCAGCAGCTTAGTCTATACTCGACAGGGTAGTGAGCAGTTCTTC.

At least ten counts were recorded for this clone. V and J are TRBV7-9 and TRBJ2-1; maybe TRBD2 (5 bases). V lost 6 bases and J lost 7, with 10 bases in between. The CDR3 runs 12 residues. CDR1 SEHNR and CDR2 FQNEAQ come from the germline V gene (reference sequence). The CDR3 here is CASREATNEQFF. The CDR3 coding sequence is TGTGCCAGCAGGGAGGCCACGAATGAGCAGTTCTTC.

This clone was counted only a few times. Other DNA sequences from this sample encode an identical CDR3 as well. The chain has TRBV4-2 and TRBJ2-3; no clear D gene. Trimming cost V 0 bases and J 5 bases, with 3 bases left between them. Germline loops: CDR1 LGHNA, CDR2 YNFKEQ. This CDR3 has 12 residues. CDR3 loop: CASSQDRDTQYF. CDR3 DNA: TGTGCCAGCAGCCAAGATCGAGATACGCAGTATTTT.

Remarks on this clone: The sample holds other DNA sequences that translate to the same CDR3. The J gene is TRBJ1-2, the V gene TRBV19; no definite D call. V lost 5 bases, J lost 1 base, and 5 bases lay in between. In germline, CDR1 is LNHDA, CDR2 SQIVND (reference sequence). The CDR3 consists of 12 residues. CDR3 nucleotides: TGTGCCAGTAGTCGGGGTAACTATGGCTACACCTTC. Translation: CASSRGNYGYTF.

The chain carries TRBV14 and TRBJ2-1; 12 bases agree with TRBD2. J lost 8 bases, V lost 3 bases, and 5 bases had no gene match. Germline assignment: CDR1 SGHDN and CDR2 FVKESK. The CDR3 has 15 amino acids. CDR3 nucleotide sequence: TGTGCCAGCAGCCATCTAGCGGGAGGGATGGATGAGCAGTTCTTC. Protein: CASSHLAGGMDEQFF.

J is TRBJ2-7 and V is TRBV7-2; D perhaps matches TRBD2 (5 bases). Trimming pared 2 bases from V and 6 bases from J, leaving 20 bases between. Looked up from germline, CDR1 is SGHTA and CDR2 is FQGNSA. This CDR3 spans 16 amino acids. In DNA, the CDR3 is TGTGCCAGCAGCTTAAGTGTGACTACCGACCCGGGCGAGCAGTACTTC. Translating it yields CASSLSVTTDPGEQYF.

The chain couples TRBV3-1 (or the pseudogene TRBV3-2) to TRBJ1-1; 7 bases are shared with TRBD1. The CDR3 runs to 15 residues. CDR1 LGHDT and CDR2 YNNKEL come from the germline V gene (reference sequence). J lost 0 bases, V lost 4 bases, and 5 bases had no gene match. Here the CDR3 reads CASSPLGTVNTEAFF. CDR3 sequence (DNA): TGTGCCAGCAGCCCCCTTGGGACAGTGAACACTGAAGCTTTCTTT.

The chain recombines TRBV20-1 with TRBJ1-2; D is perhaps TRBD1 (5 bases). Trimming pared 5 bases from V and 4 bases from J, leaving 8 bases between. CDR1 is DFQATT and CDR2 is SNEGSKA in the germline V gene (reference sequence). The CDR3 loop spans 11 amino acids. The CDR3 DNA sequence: TGCAGTGCTGACAGCACCTATGGCTACACCTTC. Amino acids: CSADSTYGYTF.

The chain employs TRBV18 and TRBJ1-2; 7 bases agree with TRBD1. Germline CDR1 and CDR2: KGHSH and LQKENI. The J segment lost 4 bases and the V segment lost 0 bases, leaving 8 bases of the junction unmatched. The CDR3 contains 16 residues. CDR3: CASSPPDRRVGYGYTF. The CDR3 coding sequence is TGTGCCAGCTCACCACCGGACAGGAGGGTTGGCTATGGCTACACCTTC.

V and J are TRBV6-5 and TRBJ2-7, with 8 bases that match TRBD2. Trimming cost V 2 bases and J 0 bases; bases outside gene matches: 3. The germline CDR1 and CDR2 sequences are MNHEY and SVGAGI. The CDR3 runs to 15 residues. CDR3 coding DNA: TGTGCCAGCAGTTACGGGCTAGCGGGCTCCTACGAGCAGTACTTC. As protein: CASSYGLAGSYEQYF.

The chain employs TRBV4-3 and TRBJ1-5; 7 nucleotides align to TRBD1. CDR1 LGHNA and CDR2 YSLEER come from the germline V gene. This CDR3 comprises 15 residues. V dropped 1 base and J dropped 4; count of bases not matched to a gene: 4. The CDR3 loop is CASSQGGQYNQPQHF. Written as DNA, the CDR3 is TGCGCCAGCAGCCAAGGGGGACAGTATAATCAGCCCCAGCATTTT.

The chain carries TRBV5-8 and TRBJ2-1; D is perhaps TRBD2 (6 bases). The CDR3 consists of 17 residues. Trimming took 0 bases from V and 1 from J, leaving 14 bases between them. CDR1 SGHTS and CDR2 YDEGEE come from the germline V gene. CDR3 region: CASSLASSEGSYNEQFF. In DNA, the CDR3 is TGTGCCAGCAGCTTGGCCTCGTCGGAGGGGTCCTACAATGAGCAGTTCTTC.

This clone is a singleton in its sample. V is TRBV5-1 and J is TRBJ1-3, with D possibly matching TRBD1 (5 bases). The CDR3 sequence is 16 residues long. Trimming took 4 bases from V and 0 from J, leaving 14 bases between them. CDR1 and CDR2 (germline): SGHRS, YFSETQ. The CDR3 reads CASSPDDGHSGNTIYF. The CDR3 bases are TGCGCCAGCAGCCCGGATGACGGACACTCTGGAAACACCATATATTTT.

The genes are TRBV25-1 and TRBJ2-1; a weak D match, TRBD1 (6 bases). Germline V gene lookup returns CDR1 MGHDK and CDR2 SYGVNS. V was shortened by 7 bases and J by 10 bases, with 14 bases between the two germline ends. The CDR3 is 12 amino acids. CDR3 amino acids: CASKGQLGEQFF. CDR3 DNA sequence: TGTGCCAGCAAGGGACAACTAGGAGAGCAGTTCTTC.

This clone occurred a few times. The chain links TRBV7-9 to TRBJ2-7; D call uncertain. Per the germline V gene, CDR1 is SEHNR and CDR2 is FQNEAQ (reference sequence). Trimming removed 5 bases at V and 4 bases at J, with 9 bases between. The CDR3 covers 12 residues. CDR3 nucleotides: TGTGCCAGCAGCGGAGTTCTATACGAGCAGTACTTC. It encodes CASSGVLYEQYF. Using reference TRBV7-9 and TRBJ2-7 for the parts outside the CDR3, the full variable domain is DTGVSQNPRHKITKRGQNVTFRCDPISEHNRLYWYRQTLGQGPEFLTYFQNEAQLEKSRLLSDRFSAERPKGSFSTLEIQRTEQGDSAMYLCASSGVLYEQYFGPGTRLTVT.

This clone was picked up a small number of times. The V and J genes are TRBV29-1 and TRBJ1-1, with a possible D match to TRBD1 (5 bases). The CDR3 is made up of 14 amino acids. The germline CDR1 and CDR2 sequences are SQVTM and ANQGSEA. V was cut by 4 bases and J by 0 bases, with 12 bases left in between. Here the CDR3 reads CSVGPTALNTEAFF. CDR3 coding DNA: TGCAGCGTTGGTCCGACAGCCCTGAACACTGAAGCTTTCTTT.